This T cell receptor (beta chain) was retrieved from a study of blood T cell repertoires in COVID-19. Study-level information: The United States, Italy and Spain were the sources of the acute and convalescent COVID-19 samples. Sources were T cells, B-cell-depleted T cells, or PBMCs; the material itself was cDNA or gDNA.

Original handling: Amplification with reference gene primers provided the estimates of nucleated cell counts. Measured with immunoSEQ multiplex PCR; TCRdb has only the in-frame clones, and not every one. The DNA was the basis for D and trimming; V, J and clone size are from that table. The table has 80,000 to 100,000 clones, 75% to 90% seen once; the top ten hold 18%. The junction had 5 bases not matched to a gene; V was cut back by 0 bases and J by 1 base. Per germline, CDR1 LGHNA and CDR2 YNFKEQ. The CDR3 is made up of 17 amino acids. The sample was peripheral blood. V and J are TRBV4-2 and TRBJ2-3; 9 nucleotides match TRBD2. This TCR came from a woman aged 80 or over with acute or convalescent COVID-19. The CDR3 reads CASSQDWASGGTDTQYF. CDR3 nucleotides: TGTGCCAGCAGCCAAGATTGGGCTAGCGGGGGCACAGATACGCAGTATTTT.